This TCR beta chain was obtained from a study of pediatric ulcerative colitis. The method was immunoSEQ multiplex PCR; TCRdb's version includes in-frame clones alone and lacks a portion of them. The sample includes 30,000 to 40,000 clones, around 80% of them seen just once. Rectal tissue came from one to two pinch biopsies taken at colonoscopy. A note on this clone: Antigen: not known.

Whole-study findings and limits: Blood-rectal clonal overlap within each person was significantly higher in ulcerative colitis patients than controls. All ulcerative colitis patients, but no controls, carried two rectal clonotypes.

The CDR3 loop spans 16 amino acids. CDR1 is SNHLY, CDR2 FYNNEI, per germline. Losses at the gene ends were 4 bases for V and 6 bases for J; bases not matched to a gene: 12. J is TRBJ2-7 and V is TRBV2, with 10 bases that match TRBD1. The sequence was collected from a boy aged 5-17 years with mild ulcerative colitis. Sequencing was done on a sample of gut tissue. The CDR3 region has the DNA TGTGCCAGCAGTGGAGACAGGGGGCGCATAGAATCCGAGCAGTACTTC. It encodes CASSGDRGRIESEQYF.